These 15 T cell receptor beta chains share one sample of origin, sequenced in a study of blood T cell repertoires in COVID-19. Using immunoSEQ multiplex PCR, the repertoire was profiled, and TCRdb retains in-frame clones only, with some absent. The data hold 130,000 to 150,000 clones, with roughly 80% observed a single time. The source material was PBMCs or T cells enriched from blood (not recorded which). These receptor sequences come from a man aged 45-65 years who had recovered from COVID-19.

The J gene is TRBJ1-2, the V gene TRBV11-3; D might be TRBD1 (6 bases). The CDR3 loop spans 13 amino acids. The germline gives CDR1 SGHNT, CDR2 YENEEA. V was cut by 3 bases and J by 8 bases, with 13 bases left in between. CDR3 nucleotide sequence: TGTGCCAGCAGCTTTCTACAGGGTGACGGCTACACCTTC. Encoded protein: CASSFLQGDGYTF.

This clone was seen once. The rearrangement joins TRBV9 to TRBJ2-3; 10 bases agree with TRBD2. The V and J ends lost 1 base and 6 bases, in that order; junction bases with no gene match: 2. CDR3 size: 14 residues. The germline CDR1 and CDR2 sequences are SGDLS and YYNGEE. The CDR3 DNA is TGTGCCAGCAGCGTAACGACTAGCGGGGATACGCAGTATTTT. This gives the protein CASSVTTSGDTQYF. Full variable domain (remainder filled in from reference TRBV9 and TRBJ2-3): DSGVTQTPKHLITATGQRVTLRCSPRSGDLSVYWYQQSLDQGLQFLIQYYNGEERAKGNILERFSAQQFPDLHSELNLSSLELGDSALYFCASSVTTSGDTQYFGPGTRLTVL.

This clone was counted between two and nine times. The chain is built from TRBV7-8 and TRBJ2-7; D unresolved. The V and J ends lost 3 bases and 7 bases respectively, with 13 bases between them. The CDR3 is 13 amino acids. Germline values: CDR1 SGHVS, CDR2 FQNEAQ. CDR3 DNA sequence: TGTGCCAGCAGCTTGGCAGGCTCTCGGGAGCAGTACTTC. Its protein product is CASSLAGSREQYF. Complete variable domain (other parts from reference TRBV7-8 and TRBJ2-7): GAGVSQSPRYKVAKRGQDVALRCDPISGHVSLFWYQQALGQGPEFLTYFQNEAQLDKSGLPSDRFFAERPEGSVSTLKIQRTQQEDSAVYLCASSLAGSREQYFGPGTRLTVT.

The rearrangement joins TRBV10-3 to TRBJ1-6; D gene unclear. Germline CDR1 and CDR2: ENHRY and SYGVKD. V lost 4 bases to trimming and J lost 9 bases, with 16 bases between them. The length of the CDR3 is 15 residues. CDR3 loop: CAISVEDGVFSPLHF. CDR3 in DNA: TGTGCCATCAGTGTCGAGGATGGAGTATTTTCACCCCTCCACTTT.

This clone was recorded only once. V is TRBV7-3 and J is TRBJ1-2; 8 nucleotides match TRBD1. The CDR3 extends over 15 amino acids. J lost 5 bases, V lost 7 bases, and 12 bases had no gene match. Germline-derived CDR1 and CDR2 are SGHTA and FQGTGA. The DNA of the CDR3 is TGTGCCAGCACCGGCGGCGGGACAGGCTTTTATGGCTACACCTTC. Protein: CASTGGGTGFYGYTF. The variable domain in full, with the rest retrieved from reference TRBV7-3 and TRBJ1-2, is GAGVSQTPSNKVTEKGKYVELRCDPISGHTALYWYRQSLGQGPEFLIYFQGTGAADDSGLPNDRFFAVRPEGSVSTLKIQRTERGDSAVYLCASTGGGTGFYGYTFGSGTRLTVV.

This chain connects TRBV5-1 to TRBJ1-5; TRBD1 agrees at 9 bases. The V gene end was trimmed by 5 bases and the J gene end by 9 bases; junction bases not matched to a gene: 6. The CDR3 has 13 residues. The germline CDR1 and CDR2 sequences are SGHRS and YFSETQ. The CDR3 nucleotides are TGCGCCAGCAGGCCCCTGACAGGGGGGCCCCAGCATTTT. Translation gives CASRPLTGGPQHF.

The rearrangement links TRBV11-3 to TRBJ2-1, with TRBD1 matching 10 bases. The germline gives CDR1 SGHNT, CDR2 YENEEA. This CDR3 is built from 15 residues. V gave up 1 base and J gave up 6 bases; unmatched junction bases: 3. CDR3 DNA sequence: TGTGCCAGCAGCTTAGGACAGGGGGCGGTCAATGAGCAGTTCTTC. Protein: CASSLGQGAVNEQFF.

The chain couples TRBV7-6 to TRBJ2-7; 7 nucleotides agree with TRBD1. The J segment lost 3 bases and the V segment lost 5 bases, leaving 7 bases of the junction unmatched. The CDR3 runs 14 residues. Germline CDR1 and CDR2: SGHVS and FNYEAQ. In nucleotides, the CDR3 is TGTGCCAGCAGCCCGAGACAGGGCGGCTACGAGCAGTACTTC. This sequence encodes CASSPRQGGYEQYF.

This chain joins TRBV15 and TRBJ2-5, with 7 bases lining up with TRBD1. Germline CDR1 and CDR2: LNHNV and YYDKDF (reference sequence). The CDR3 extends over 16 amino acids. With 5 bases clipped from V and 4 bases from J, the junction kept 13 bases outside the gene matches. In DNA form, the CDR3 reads TGTGCCACCAGCTCCGAACAGGGACAGCGGAGAGAGACCCAGTACTTC. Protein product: CATSSEQGQRRETQYF. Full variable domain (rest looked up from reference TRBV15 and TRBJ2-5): DAMVIQNPRYQVTQFGKPVTLSCSQTLNHNVMYWYQQKSSQAPKLLFHYYDKDFNNEADTPDNFQSRRPNTSFCFLDIRSPGLGDTAMYLCATSSEQGQRRETQYFGPGTRLLVL.

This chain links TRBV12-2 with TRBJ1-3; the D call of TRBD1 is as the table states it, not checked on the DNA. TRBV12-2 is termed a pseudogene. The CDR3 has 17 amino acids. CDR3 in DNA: TGTGCAAGTCGCATGTACAGGGTTAAGGAGGCTGGAAACACCATATATTTT. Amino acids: CASRMYRVKEAGNTIYF.

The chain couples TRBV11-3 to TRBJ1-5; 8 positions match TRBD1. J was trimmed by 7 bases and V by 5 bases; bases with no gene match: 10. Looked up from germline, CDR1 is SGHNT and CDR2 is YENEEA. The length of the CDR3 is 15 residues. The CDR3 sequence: CASSPLRQGRQPQHF. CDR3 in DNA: TGTGCCAGCAGCCCCCTGAGACAGGGGAGACAGCCCCAGCATTTT.

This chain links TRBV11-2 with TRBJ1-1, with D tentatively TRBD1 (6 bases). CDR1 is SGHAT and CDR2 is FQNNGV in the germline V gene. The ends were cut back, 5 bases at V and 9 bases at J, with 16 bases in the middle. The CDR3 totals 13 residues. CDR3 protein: CASSAKPGQKAFF. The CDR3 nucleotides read TGTGCCAGCAGCGCAAAGCCAGGACAGAAAGCTTTCTTT.

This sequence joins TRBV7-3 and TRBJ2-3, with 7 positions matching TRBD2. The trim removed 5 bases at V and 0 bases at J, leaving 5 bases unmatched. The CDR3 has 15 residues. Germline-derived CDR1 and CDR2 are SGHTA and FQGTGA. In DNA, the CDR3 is TGTGCCAGCAGCGATCGGCGGGGGAGCACAGATACGCAGTATTTT. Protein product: CASSDRRGSTDTQYF.

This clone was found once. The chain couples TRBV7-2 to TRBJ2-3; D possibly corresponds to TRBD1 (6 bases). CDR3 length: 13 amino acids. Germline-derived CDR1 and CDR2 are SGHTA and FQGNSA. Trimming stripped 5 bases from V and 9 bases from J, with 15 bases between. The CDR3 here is CASSPTGSGTQYF. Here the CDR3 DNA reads TGTGCCAGCAGCCCCACAGGGTCGGGAACGCAGTATTTT.

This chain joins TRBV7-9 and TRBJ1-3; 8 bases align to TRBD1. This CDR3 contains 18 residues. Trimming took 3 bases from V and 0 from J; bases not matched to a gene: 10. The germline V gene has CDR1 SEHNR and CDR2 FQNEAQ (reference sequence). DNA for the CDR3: TGTGCCAGCAGCTTCAGTGGACAGGGCCAAAGCTCTGGAAACACCATATATTTT. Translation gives CASSFSGQGQSSGNTIYF.